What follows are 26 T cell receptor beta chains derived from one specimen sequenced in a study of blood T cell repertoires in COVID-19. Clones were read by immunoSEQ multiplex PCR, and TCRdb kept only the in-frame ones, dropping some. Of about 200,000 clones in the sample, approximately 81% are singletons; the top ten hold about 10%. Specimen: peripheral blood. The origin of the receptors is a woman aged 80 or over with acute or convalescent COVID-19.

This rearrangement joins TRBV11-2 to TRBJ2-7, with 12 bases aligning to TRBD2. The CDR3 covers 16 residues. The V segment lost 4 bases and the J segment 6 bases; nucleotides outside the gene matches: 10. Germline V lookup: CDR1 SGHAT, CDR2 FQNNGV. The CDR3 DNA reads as TGTGCCAGCAGCTCCTCTTCTCTAGCGGGAGGGCCCGAGCAGTACTTC. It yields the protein CASSSSSLAGGPEQYF.

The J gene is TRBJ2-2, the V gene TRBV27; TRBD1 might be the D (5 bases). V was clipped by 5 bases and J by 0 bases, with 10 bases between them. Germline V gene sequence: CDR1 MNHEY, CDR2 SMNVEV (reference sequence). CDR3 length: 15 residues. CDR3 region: CASSRRQTNTGELFF. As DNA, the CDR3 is TGTGCCAGCAGTCGAAGACAGACGAACACCGGGGAGCTGTTTTTT.

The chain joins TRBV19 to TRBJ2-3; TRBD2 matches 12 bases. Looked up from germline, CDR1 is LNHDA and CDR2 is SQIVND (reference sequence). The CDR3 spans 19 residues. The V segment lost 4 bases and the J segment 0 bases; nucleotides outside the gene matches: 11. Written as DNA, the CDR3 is TGTGCCAGTAGTACCCTGACTAGCGGGGGAGGACCGAGCACAGATACGCAGTATTTT. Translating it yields CASSTLTSGGGPSTDTQYF.

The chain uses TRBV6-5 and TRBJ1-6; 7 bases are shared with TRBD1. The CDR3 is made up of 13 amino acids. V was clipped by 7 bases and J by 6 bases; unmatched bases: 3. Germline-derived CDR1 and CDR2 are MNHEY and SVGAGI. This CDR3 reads CASKQGLNSPLHF. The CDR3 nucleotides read TGTGCCAGCAAACAGGGGCTTAATTCACCCCTCCACTTT.

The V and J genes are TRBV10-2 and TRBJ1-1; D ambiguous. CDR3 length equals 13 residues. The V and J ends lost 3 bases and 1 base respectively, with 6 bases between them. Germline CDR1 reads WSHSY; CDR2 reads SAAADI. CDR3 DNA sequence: TGCGCCAGCAGTGAAAGCCCGAACACTGAAGCTTTCTTT. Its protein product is CASSESPNTEAFF.

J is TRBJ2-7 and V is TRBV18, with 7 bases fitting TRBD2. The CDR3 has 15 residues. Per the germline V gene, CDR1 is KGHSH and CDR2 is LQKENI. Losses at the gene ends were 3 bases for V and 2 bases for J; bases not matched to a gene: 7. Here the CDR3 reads CASSPSGNFPYEQYF. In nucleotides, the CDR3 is TGTGCCAGCTCACCGAGCGGGAACTTTCCCTACGAGCAGTACTTC.

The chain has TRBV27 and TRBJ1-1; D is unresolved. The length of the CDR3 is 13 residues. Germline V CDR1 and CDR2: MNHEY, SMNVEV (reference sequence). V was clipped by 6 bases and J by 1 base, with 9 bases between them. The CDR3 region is CASSPGRNTEAFF. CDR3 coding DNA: TGTGCCAGCAGCCCCGGGAGGAACACTGAAGCTTTCTTT.

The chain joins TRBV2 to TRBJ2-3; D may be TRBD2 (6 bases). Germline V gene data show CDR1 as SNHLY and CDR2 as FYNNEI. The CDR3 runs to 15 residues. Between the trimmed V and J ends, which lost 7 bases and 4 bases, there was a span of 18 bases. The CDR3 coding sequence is TGTGCCAGCAAGGGACTCATGATTGATGCAGATACGCAGTATTTT. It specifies CASKGLMIDADTQYF.

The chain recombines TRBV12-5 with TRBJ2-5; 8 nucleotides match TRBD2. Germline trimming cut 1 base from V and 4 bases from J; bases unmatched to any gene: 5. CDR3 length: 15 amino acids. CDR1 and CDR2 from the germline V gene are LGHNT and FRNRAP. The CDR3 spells CASGLGIAGRETQYF. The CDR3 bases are TGTGCTAGTGGTTTGGGAATAGCGGGGAGAGAGACCCAGTACTTC.

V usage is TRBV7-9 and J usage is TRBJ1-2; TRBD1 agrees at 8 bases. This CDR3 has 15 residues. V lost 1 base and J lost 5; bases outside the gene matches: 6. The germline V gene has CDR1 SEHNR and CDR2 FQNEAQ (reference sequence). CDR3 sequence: CASSLVAQGVYGYTF. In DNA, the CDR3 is TGTGCCAGCAGCTTAGTGGCACAGGGGGTTTATGGCTACACCTTC.

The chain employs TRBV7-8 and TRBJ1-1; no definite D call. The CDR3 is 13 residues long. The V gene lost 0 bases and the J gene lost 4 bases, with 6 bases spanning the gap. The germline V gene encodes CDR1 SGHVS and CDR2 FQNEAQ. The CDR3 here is CASSLALATEAFF. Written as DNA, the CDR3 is TGTGCCAGCAGCTTAGCGTTAGCCACTGAAGCTTTCTTT. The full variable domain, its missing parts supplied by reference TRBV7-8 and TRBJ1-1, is GAGVSQSPRYKVAKRGQDVALRCDPISGHVSLFWYQQALGQGPEFLTYFQNEAQLDKSGLPSDRFFAERPEGSVSTLKIQRTQQEDSAVYLCASSLALATEAFFGQGTRLTVV.

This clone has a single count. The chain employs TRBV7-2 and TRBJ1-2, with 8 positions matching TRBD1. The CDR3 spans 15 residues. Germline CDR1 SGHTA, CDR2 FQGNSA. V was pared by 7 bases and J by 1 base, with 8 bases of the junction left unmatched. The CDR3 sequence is CASIPDRAFNYGYTF. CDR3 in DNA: TGTGCCAGCATCCCGGACAGGGCCTTTAACTATGGCTACACCTTC.

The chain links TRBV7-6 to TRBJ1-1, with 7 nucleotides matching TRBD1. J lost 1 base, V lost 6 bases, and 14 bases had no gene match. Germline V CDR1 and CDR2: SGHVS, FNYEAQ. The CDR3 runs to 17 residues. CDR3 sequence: CASSRGPGQTSNTEAFF. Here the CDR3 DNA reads TGTGCCAGCAGTCGGGGTCCGGGACAGACTTCGAACACTGAAGCTTTCTTT.

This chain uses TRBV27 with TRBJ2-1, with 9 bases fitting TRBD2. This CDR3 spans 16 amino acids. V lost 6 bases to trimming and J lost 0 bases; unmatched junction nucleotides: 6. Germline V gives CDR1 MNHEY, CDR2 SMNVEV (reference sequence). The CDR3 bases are TGTGCCAGCAGGGGAAAGACTAGCGGCTCCTACAATGAGCAGTTCTTC. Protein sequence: CASRGKTSGSYNEQFF.

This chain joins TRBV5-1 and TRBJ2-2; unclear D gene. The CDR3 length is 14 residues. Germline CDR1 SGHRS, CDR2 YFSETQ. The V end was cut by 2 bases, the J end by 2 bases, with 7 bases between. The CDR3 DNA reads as TGCGCCAGCAGCTTTGAACTAAACACCGGGGAGCTGTTTTTT. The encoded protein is CASSFELNTGELFF.

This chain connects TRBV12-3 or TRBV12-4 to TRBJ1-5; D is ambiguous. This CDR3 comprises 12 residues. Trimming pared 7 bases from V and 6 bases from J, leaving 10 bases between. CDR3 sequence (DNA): TGTGCCAGCACCGACATGGCTCAGCCCCAGCATTTT. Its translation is CASTDMAQPQHF.

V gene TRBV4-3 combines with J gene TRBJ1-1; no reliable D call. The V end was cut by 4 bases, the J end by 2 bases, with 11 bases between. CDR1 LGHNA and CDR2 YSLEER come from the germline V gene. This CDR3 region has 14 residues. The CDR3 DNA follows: TGCGCCAGCAGCCGAGCGGCAGTTAACACTGAAGCTTTCTTT. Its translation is CASSRAAVNTEAFF.

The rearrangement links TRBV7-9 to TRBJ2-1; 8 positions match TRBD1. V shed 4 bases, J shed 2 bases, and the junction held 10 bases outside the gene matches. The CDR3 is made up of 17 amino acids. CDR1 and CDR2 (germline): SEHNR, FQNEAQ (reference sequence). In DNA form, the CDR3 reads TGTGCCAGCAGCTCCGGACAGGGAGACTTTACCTACAATGAGCAGTTCTTC. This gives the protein CASSSGQGDFTYNEQFF. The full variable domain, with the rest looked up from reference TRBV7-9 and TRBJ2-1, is DTGVSQNPRHKITKRGQNVTFRCDPISEHNRLYWYRQTLGQGPEFLTYFQNEAQLEKSRLLSDRFSAERPKGSFSTLEIQRTEQGDSAMYLCASSSGQGDFTYNEQFFGPGTRLTVL.

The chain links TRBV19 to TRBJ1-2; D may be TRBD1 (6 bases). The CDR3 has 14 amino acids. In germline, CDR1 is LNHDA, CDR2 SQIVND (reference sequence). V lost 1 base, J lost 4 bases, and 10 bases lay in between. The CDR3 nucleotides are TGTGCCAGTAGTATAGCAGGGGAGGGCTATGGCTACACCTTC. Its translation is CASSIAGEGYGYTF.

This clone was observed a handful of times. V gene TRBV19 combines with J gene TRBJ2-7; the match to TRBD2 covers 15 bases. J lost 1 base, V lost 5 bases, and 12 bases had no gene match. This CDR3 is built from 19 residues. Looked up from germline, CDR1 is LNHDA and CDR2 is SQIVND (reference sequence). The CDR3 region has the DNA TGTGCCAGTAGTGACCGACCGGGACTAGCGGGGGGTCCGTCCTACGAGCAGTACTTC. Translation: CASSDRPGLAGGPSYEQYF.

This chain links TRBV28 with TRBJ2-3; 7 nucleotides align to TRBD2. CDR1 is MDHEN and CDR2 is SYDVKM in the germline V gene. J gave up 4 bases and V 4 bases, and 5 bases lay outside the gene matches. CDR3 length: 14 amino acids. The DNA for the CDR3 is TGTGCCAGCAGTTCTGGACTAGTCTCAGATACGCAGTATTTT. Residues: CASSSGLVSDTQYF.

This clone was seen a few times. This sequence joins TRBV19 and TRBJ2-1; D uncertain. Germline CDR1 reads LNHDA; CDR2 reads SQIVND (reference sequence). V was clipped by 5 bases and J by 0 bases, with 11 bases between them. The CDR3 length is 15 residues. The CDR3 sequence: CASSFSLSSYNEQFF. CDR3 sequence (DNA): TGTGCCAGTAGTTTCTCTTTGAGCTCCTACAATGAGCAGTTCTTC. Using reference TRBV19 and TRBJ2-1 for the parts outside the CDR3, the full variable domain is DGGITQSPKYLFRKEGQNVTLSCEQNLNHDAMYWYRQDPGQGLRLIYYSQIVNDFQKGDIAEGYSVSREKKESFPLTVTSAQKNPTAFYLCASSFSLSSYNEQFFGPGTRLTVL.

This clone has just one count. CDR3 coding DNA: TGTGCCTGGAGGAAATTCGCAGGGGGCAGCTCCTACAATGAGCAGTTCTTC. Translating gives CAWRKFAGGSSYNEQFF. The rearrangement links TRBV30 to TRBJ2-1, with 8 bases aligning to TRBD1. The V gene end was trimmed by 3 bases and the J gene end by 0 bases; junction bases not matched to a gene: 10. The CDR3 runs 17 residues. CDR1 and CDR2 from the germline V gene are GTSNPN and SVGIG (reference sequence).

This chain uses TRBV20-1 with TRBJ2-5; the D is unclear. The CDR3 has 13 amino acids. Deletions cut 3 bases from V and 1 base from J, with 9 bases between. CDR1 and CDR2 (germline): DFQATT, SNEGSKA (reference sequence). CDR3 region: CSASLAGQETQYF. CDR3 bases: TGCAGTGCTAGTTTGGCAGGCCAAGAGACCCAGTACTTC.

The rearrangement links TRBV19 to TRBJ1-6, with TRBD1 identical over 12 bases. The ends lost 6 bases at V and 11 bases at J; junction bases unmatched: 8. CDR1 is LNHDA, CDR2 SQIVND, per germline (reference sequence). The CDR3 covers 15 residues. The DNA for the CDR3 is TGTGCCAGTAGCCCTCCGGGACAGGGGGCTGCACCCCTCCACTTT. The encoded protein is CASSPPGQGAAPLHF.

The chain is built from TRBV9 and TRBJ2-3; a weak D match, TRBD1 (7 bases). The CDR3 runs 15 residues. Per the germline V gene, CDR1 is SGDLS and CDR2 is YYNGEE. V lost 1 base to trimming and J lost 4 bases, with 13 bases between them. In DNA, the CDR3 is TGTGCCAGCAGCGTAAGAACAGGGGAGGCAGATACGCAGTATTTT. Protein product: CASSVRTGEADTQYF.